Listed here are 6 T cell receptor beta chains from one sample, sequenced in a study of OX40 agonist ivuxolimab in advanced cancers. Assay used: immunoSEQ multiplex PCR; TCRdb lists only in-frame clones, some missing. Of 65,000 to 70,000 clones in the sample, 60% to 80% were seen once. Material: CD4+ or CD8+ T cells sorted from blood, obtained in a trial of the OX40 agonist ivuxolimab. All receptors derive from an adult with an advanced solid tumor such as melanoma, head and neck, liver or kidney cancer.

The chain recombines TRBV7-3 with TRBJ2-6; D might be TRBD2 (6 bases). Per the germline V gene, CDR1 is SGHTA and CDR2 is FQGTGA. There are 18 residues in the CDR3. Trimming removed 1 base from V and 0 bases from J, with 13 bases in between. CDR3 nucleotide sequence: TGTGCCAGCAGCTTAAGGGGGGATAAGTACTCTGGGGCCAACGTCCTGACTTTC. Amino acids: CASSLRGDKYSGANVLTF. Full variable domain (rest looked up from reference TRBV7-3 and TRBJ2-6): GAGVSQTPSNKVTEKGKYVELRCDPISGHTALYWYRQSLGQGPEFLIYFQGTGAADDSGLPNDRFFAVRPEGSVSTLKIQRTERGDSAVYLCASSLRGDKYSGANVLTFGAGSRLTVL.

This clone has a handful of counts. This rearrangement joins TRBV6-5 to TRBJ1-2; 8 bases match TRBD1. The CDR3 runs 12 residues. The V gene end was trimmed by 6 bases and the J gene end by 8 bases; junction bases not matched to a gene: 5. Germline V CDR1 and CDR2: MNHEY, SVGAGI. CDR3 region: CASRNDRGGYTF. The CDR3, as DNA: TGTGCCAGCAGAAACGACAGGGGCGGCTACACCTTC.

There are a few counts of this clone. The chain is built from TRBV5-1 and TRBJ1-2; 7 bases are a match to TRBD1. The CDR3 sequence is 15 residues long. Germline V gene data show CDR1 as SGHRS and CDR2 as YFSETQ. The V gene end was trimmed by 5 bases and the J gene end by 8 bases; junction bases not matched to a gene: 15. The CDR3 sequence: CASSLRSRDSYGYTF. CDR3 in DNA: TGCGCCAGCAGTCTCAGGTCCCGGGACAGCTACGGCTACACCTTC.

The chain carries TRBV21-1 and TRBJ1-5; the table calls TRBD1, which could not be checked here. TRBV21-1 constitutes a pseudogene. The CDR3 is 18 amino acids. CDR3 DNA sequence: TGTGCCAGCAGCAACGAGGGACAGGGCCATTATAGCAATCAGCCCCAGCATTTT. It encodes CASSNEGQGHYSNQPQHF.

This chain uses TRBV15 with TRBJ1-5, with a tentative D call TRBD1 (5 bases). Germline CDR1 reads LNHNV; CDR2 reads YYDKDF (reference sequence). The CDR3 has 14 residues. Deletions cut 5 bases from V and 0 bases from J, with 8 bases between. The CDR3 bases are TGTGCCACCAGCCAGCAGGGTAGCAATCAGCCCCAGCATTTT. Amino acid sequence: CATSQQGSNQPQHF.

The chain has TRBV7-3 and TRBJ1-5; D is uncertain. From germline, CDR1 is SGHTA and CDR2 FQGTGA. This CDR3 has 16 residues. Trimming left V 8 bases short and J 0 bases short, with 17 bases between. The CDR3 reads CASPPWQAYSNQPQHF. Written as DNA, the CDR3 is TGTGCCAGCCCTCCATGGCAGGCATATAGCAATCAGCCCCAGCATTTT.